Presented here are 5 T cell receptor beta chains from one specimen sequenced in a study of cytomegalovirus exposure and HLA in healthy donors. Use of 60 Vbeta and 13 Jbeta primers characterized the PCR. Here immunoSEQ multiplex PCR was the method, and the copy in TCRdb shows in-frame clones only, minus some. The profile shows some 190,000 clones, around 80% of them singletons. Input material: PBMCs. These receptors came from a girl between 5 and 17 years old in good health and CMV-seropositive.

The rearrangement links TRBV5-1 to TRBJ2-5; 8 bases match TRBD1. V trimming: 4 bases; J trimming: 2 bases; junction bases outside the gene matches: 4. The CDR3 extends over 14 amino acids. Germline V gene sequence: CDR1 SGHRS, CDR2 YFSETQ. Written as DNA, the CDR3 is TGCGCCAGCAGCACCGGGGACAGGCAAGAGACCCAGTACTTC. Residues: CASSTGDRQETQYF. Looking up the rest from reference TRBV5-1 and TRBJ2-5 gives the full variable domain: KAGVTQTPRYLIKTRGQQVTLSCSPISGHRSVSWYQQTPGQGLQFLFEYFSETQRNKGNFPGRFSGRQFSNSRSEMNVSTLELGDSALYLCASSTGDRQETQYFGPGTRLLVL.

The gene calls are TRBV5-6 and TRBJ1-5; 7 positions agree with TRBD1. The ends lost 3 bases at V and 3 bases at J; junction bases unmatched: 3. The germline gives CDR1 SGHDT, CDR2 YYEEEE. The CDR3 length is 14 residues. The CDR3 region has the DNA TGTGCCAGCAGCTACACAGGGGTCAATCAGCCCCAGCATTTT. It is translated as CASSYTGVNQPQHF.

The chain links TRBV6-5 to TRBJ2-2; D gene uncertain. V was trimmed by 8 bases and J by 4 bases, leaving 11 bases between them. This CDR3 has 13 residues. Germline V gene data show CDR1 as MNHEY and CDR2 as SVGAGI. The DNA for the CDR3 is TGTGCCAGCCGGCAGACACCCACCGGGGAGCTGTTTTTT. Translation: CASRQTPTGELFF.

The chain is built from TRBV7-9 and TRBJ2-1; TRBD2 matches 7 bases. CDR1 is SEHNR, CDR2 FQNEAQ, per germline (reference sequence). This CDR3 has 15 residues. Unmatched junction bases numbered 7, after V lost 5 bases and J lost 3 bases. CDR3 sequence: CASSPRAGRYNEQFF. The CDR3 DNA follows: TGTGCCAGCAGCCCTCGAGCGGGACGCTACAATGAGCAGTTCTTC.

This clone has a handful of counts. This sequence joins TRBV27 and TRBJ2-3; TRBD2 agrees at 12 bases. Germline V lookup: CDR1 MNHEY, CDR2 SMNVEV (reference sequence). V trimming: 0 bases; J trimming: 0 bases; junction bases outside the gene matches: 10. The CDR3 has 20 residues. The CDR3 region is CASSLSFVLAGGPSTDTQYF. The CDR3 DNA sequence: TGTGCCAGCAGTTTATCGTTTGTACTAGCGGGAGGTCCCAGCACAGATACGCAGTATTTT.